These 26 T cell receptor beta chains originate from one sample sequenced in a study of radiation and T cells in renal cell carcinoma. Repertoires were generated with immunoSEQ multiplex PCR, while TCRdb's copy carries only in-frame clones and drops some. The sample carries tens of thousands of clones, around 72% recorded once. Time point given: baseline pretreatment blood. Treatment noted: 15 Gy SBRT to primary tumor, nephrectomy 4 weeks later. Sample: blood, taken from a patient whose treatment included radiotherapy and nephrectomy. Source of these receptors: a man between 60 and 70 years old with renal cell carcinoma.

The J gene is TRBJ2-5, the V gene TRBV15; 11 bases agree with TRBD2. The length of the CDR3 is 18 residues. The germline CDR1 and CDR2 sequences are LNHNV and YYDKDF (reference sequence). After removal of 0 bases from V and 5 bases from J, the junction contained 11 bases not matched to a gene. CDR3 bases: TGTGCCACCAGCAGAGACTTGCTAGCGGGAGGAGGTGGGGAGACCCAGTACTTC. Protein sequence: CATSRDLLAGGGGETQYF.

This rearrangement joins TRBV2 to TRBJ2-3, with D perhaps TRBD1 (6 bases). CDR1 SNHLY and CDR2 FYNNEI come from the germline V gene. Trimming shortened V by 6 bases and J by 4 bases, and 14 bases separated the two germline ends. The CDR3 totals 14 residues. CDR3 in amino acids: CASRNRAGADTQYF. The CDR3 DNA is TGTGCCAGCAGAAACAGGGCTGGCGCAGATACGCAGTATTTT.

The chain recombines TRBV9 with TRBJ1-1; 9 bases line up with TRBD1. The CDR3 has 17 amino acids. Losses at the gene ends were 0 bases for V and 0 bases for J; bases not matched to a gene: 6. Germline-derived CDR1 and CDR2 are SGDLS and YYNGEE. The CDR3 loop reads CASSVEGQGLMNTEAFF. The CDR3 coding sequence is TGTGCCAGCAGCGTAGAGGGACAGGGCCTCATGAACACTGAAGCTTTCTTT.

V gene TRBV6-5 combines with J gene TRBJ1-2; 11 positions match TRBD1. The germline V gene has CDR1 MNHEY and CDR2 SVGAGI. This CDR3 contains 13 residues. With V trimmed by 8 bases and J by 5 bases, 4 bases remained unmatched. CDR3 coding DNA: TGTGCCAGCCGGGACAGGGGGAGGTATGGCTACACCTTC. It encodes CASRDRGRYGYTF.

The V gene is TRBV10-3, the J gene TRBJ2-1, with TRBD1 as a possible D gene (6 bases). CDR1 and CDR2 from the germline V gene are ENHRY and SYGVKD. The CDR3 spans 12 residues. V dropped 6 bases and J dropped 5 bases, with 8 bases sitting between them. In nucleotides, the CDR3 is TGTGCCATCAGGAGGGACAACAATGAGCAGTTCTTC. It translates to CAIRRDNNEQFF.

This chain connects TRBV27 to TRBJ1-2; the D is unclear. Per germline, CDR1 MNHEY and CDR2 SMNVEV (reference sequence). The ends were cut back, 1 base at V and 7 bases at J, with 7 bases in the middle. This CDR3 contains 12 residues. CDR3 loop: CASSLYGVGYTF. The CDR3 DNA reads as TGTGCCAGCAGTTTATACGGGGTTGGCTACACCTTC.

This chain joins TRBV7-2 and TRBJ2-7, with TRBD1 matching 11 bases. The CDR3 runs 15 residues. Per germline, CDR1 SGHTA and CDR2 FQGNSA. V was pared by 4 bases and J by 2 bases, with 4 bases of the junction left unmatched. CDR3 loop: CASSYGQGAAYEQYF. The CDR3 region has the DNA TGTGCCAGCAGCTACGGACAGGGGGCGGCCTACGAGCAGTACTTC.

This chain connects TRBV7-9 to TRBJ2-1; D gene ambiguous. The CDR3 spans 13 residues. CDR1 and CDR2 from the germline V gene are SEHNR and FQNEAQ (reference sequence). Trimming cost V 3 bases and J 9 bases, with 12 bases left between them. The CDR3 is CASSFYTRGEQFF. In nucleotides, the CDR3 is TGTGCCAGCAGCTTCTACACACGAGGTGAGCAGTTCTTC.

The chain links TRBV27 to TRBJ1-1, with TRBD1 matching 7 bases. CDR1 MNHEY and CDR2 SMNVEV come from the germline V gene (reference sequence). V gave up 6 bases and J gave up 3 bases; unmatched junction bases: 4. This CDR3 spans 13 amino acids. The CDR3 nucleotides read TGTGCCAGCAGAGGACAGGTGTACACTGAAGCTTTCTTT. Its translation: CASRGQVYTEAFF.

This clone has only one observation. This chain uses TRBV6-5 with TRBJ2-1; 7 bases match TRBD1. This CDR3 spans 16 amino acids. The germline gives CDR1 MNHEY, CDR2 SVGAGI. The V segment lost 2 bases and the J segment 9 bases; nucleotides outside the gene matches: 13. CDR3 DNA: TGTGCCAGCAGTTACACAGGACAGGATTTCGGAGGTGAGCAGTTCTTC. Its protein is CASSYTGQDFGGEQFF.

This chain links TRBV6-5 with TRBJ1-6; D is perhaps TRBD1 (5 bases). Per the germline V gene, CDR1 is MNHEY and CDR2 is SVGAGI. The germline V and J ends were trimmed by 2 bases and 10 bases, with 12 bases remaining between them. This CDR3 region has 14 residues. The CDR3 region is CASSYEAGNSPLHF. DNA for the CDR3: TGTGCCAGCAGTTACGAGGCAGGGAACTCACCCCTCCACTTT.

The chain couples TRBV2 to TRBJ2-7; 7 bases fit TRBD2. This CDR3 spans 14 amino acids. Germline CDR1 and CDR2: SNHLY and FYNNEI. Losses at the gene ends were 3 bases for V and 3 bases for J; bases not matched to a gene: 5. Written as DNA, the CDR3 is TGTGCCAGCAGTGATGGGGGGGGTCTCTACGAGCAGTACTTC. As protein: CASSDGGGLYEQYF.

The chain joins TRBV6-5 to TRBJ1-5; D gene uncertain. CDR3 length: 13 residues. The germline V gene encodes CDR1 MNHEY and CDR2 SVGAGI. The V end lost 0 bases, the J end lost 4 bases, and 4 bases lay between the germline ends. The CDR3 DNA follows: TGTGCCAGCAGTTACTCCGTAAATCAGCCCCAGCATTTT. Its protein product is CASSYSVNQPQHF.

This clone has only a few counts. The V and J genes are TRBV6-1 and TRBJ1-1, with D maybe TRBD1 (6 bases). Trimming took off 5 bases at V and 3 bases at J, with 13 bases between the two ends. The CDR3 is 14 amino acids. Germline-derived CDR1 and CDR2 are MNHNS and SASEGT. The CDR3: CASSPRTAYTEAFF. Here the CDR3 DNA reads TGTGCCAGCAGTCCCCGGACAGCTTACACTGAAGCTTTCTTT.

This chain joins TRBV6-6 and TRBJ1-1, with 9 positions matching TRBD1. The CDR3 runs to 14 residues. Germline V gene sequence: CDR1 MNHNY, CDR2 SVGAGI (reference sequence). Trimming cost V 4 bases and J 5 bases; bases outside gene matches: 5. CDR3 protein: CASSSRQGGTEAFF. The CDR3, as DNA: TGTGCCAGCAGTTCCCGACAGGGGGGAACTGAAGCTTTCTTT.

The gene calls are TRBV6-1 and TRBJ2-7; D possibly corresponds to TRBD2 (6 bases). The germline gives CDR1 MNHNS, CDR2 SASEGT. The CDR3 has 13 residues. V lost 6 bases, J lost 2 bases, and 11 bases lay in between. The CDR3 region has the DNA TGTGCCAGCAGCGCGGGGATCACCTACGAGCAGTACGTC. Amino acids: CASSAGITYEQYV.

This clone showed up just once. The chain couples TRBV19 to TRBJ1-2; 9 positions match TRBD1. The CDR3 has 12 residues. Germline V gene data show CDR1 as LNHDA and CDR2 as SQIVND (reference sequence). V dropped 6 bases and J dropped 8; count of bases not matched to a gene: 4. The CDR3 spells CASSGTGSGYTF. The CDR3 DNA reads TGTGCCAGTAGCGGGACAGGGAGCGGCTACACCTTC.

This chain links TRBV6-1 with TRBJ1-5; D perhaps matches TRBD1 (5 bases). Germline V lookup: CDR1 MNHNS, CDR2 SASEGT. V was pared by 6 bases and J by 2 bases, with 11 bases between. CDR3 length: 14 residues. CDR3 coding DNA: TGTGCCAGCAGGCCGGGACCGGGCAATCAGCCCCAGCATTTT. Translating gives CASRPGPGNQPQHF.

At least ten counts were recorded for this clone. The chain links TRBV6-1 to TRBJ1-1; D ambiguous. In germline, CDR1 is MNHNS, CDR2 SASEGT. V gave up 4 bases and J gave up 6 bases, with 15 bases separating them. The CDR3 totals 14 residues. CDR3 protein: CASSAWTVRSEAFF. CDR3 DNA: TGTGCCAGCAGTGCCTGGACCGTACGTTCTGAAGCTTTCTTT.

This clone was observed a few times. The chain joins TRBV14 to TRBJ1-1, with 9 positions matching TRBD1. V shed 2 bases, J shed 5 bases, and the junction held 6 bases outside the gene matches. In germline, CDR1 is SGHDN, CDR2 FVKESK. The CDR3 consists of 15 residues. Written as DNA, the CDR3 is TGTGCCAGCAGCCAATGGGGACAGGGAAGTACTGAAGCTTTCTTT. This gives the protein CASSQWGQGSTEAFF.

The V and J genes are TRBV5-1 and TRBJ2-5; a possible D gene is TRBD2 (5 bases). Deletions cut 4 bases from V and 5 bases from J, with 30 bases between. From germline, CDR1 is SGHRS and CDR2 YFSETQ. This CDR3 is 19 amino acids long. CDR3: CASSPRALSGAVSSETQYF. CDR3 coding DNA: TGCGCCAGCAGCCCCCGGGCCCTAAGCGGAGCCGTATCCTCGGAGACCCAGTACTTC.

This sequence joins TRBV6-1 and TRBJ2-5; unclear D gene. The CDR3 consists of 13 residues. Germline-derived CDR1 and CDR2 are MNHNS and SASEGT. Trimming took 3 bases from V and 7 from J, leaving 12 bases between them. The CDR3 nucleotides are TGTGCCAGCAGTGACAGGACGCTTTGGACCCAGTACTTC. Translating it yields CASSDRTLWTQYF.

This clone was picked up one time. This rearrangement joins TRBV10-1 to TRBJ2-7; D may be TRBD1 (6 bases). The CDR3 runs 11 residues. Trimming shortened V by 2 bases and J by 7 bases, and 6 bases separated the two germline ends. CDR1 and CDR2 (germline): WNHNN, SYGVQD (reference sequence). The CDR3, as DNA: TGCGCCAGCAGTGAGACAGGGGAGCAGTACTTC. It translates to CASSETGEQYF.

This clone showed up just once. The chain joins TRBV2 to TRBJ1-1, with no clear D. Germline CDR1 SNHLY, CDR2 FYNNEI. V lost 1 base, J lost 10 bases, and 16 bases lay in between. The CDR3 runs to 14 residues. Here the CDR3 DNA reads TGTGCCAGCAGTGAAGTAGGGATTTCTTCGGCAGCTTTCTTT. Protein sequence: CASSEVGISSAAFF.

The genes are TRBV5-1 and TRBJ1-1; TRBD1 might be the D (5 bases). The ends were cut back, 0 bases at V and 1 base at J, with 10 bases in the middle. The CDR3 consists of 15 residues. CDR1 and CDR2 (germline): SGHRS, YFSETQ. Here the CDR3 DNA reads TGCGCCAGCAGCTTGGACGGCAGGGAGAACACTGAAGCTTTCTTT. Translated: CASSLDGRENTEAFF.

This clone came up once. CDR3 protein: CASSQDFLPYGYTF. The CDR3 nucleotides are TGTGCCAGCAGCCAAGACTTTTTACCCTATGGCTACACCTTC. The genes are TRBV14 and TRBJ1-2; D is unresolved. The CDR3 consists of 14 residues. The V gene lost 0 bases and the J gene lost 4 bases, with 9 bases spanning the gap. Germline values: CDR1 SGHDN, CDR2 FVKESK.